This T cell receptor (beta chain) stems from a study of beta chain features in type 1 diabetes. Study at large: Patients and healthy donors were similar in age, gender and cell yields. The examined sorted cells totaled fewer than 140 million across samples.

This clone occurred a few times. Its antigen remains unidentified. Other DNA sequences of this sample code for an identical CDR3. The isolated RNA, all of it, was reverse transcribed, so expressed TCRB transcripts were what got sequenced. Assay used: immunoSEQ multiplex PCR; TCRdb lists only in-frame clones, some missing. The sample comprises some 900,000 clones, 15% to 20% of which are singletons, and 0.02% to 0.03% rests with the top ten. Study-wide findings and caveats: The study found that naive, central memory and Treg TCRB repertoires appeared more similar in patients than in healthy donors. The study found fewer insertions and more deletions at VDJ junctions in type 1 diabetes patients.

The V end lost 5 bases, the J end lost 0 bases, and 10 bases lay between the germline ends. Germline V gene lookup returns CDR1 KGHSH and CDR2 LQKENI. This CDR3 spans 15 amino acids. This chain joins TRBV18 and TRBJ2-2; unclear D gene. Sequences were obtained from naive CD4+ T cells from blood. This TCR derives from a woman under 30 in good health. CDR3 amino acids: CASSAGTANTGELFF. As DNA, the CDR3 is TGTGCCAGCTCAGCCGGAACCGCGAACACCGGGGAGCTGTTTTTT.